The TCR delta chain described here comes from a study of gamma-delta T cells after stem cell transplantation. Details on this clone: The same CDR3 is also encoded by other DNA sequences in this sample.

TCRdb re-called the RT-PCR reads through CATT. The sample lists 1,600 or so delta-chain clones, over 20% occurring once. V lost 0 bases and J 5 bases, leaving 24 bases between the germline ends. The CDR3 consists of 18 residues. Germline-derived CDR1 and CDR2 are GEAIGNYY and EKD. The gene calls are TRDV2 and TRDJ1, with D perhaps assigned TRDD2 or TRDD3 (7 bases each). The source is a human donor. It is not recorded whose cells these are; they may come from a transplant donor. Specimen: gamma-delta T cells. The CDR3 DNA reads as TGTGCCTGTGACACCGTTCCTACGGGGGGATTATACCAAGATAAACTCATCTTT. It specifies CACDTVPTGGLYQDKLIF.